This T cell receptor beta chain originates from a study of T cell changes during pregnancy in multiple sclerosis. The CDR3 is 13 residues long. Germline V gives CDR1 MNHEY, CDR2 SMNVEV (reference sequence). Between the trimmed V and J ends, which lost 8 bases and 3 bases, there was a span of 13 bases. Clones were sequenced by immunoSEQ multiplex PCR, and TCRdb holds only the in-frame ones, with some missing. This table has under 45,000 clones, 70% to 90% appearing once. Here the sequenced sample was CD8+ T cells from peripheral blood mononuclear cells, taken in the first trimester of pregnancy. V usage is TRBV27 and J usage is TRBJ1-2, with D possibly being TRBD1 (6 bases). The sequence came from a female donor with multiple sclerosis, enrolled in a pregnancy study. Written as DNA, the CDR3 is TGTGCCAGCGGGATCAGGGGAGACTATGGCTACACCTTC. It is translated as CASGIRGDYGYTF.